Following are 2 T cell receptor beta chains from one sample sequenced in a study of T cell responses to AZD1222 COVID-19 vaccine. Assay: immunoSEQ multiplex PCR; the TCRdb copy retains only in-frame clones and omits some. Among 150,000 or so clones listed, about 91% were seen once. The source was peripheral blood, collected 28 days after the second AZD1222 dose. The receptors stem from an adult who received the AZD1222 COVID-19 vaccine.

The V gene is TRBV19, the J gene TRBJ1-5; D gene uncertain. Germline lookup yields CDR1 LNHDA and CDR2 SQIVND (reference sequence). The CDR3 is 13 residues long. Trimming stripped 1 base from V and 4 bases from J, with 5 bases between. CDR3 DNA: TGTGCCAGTAGTATAGCCCAAAATCAGCCCCAGCATTTT. Protein sequence: CASSIAQNQPQHF.

The chain links TRBV30 to TRBJ1-4, with D tentatively TRBD1 (5 bases). Per germline, CDR1 GTSNPN and CDR2 SVGIG (reference sequence). This CDR3 is 17 amino acids long. V lost 1 base and J lost 0, with 15 bases in between. The DNA of the CDR3 is TGTGCCTGGAGTGCGGGACCACAGTTTGCAACTAATGAAAAACTGTTTTTT. It encodes CAWSAGPQFATNEKLFF.